The entry below describes one TCR beta chain. The authors' processing: Amplification of reference gene primers provided the estimated nucleated cell counts. The data were produced by immunoSEQ multiplex PCR, yet TCRdb's version contains in-frame clones alone and is incomplete. Clone size and V and J calls were adopted from that table, with D and trimming inferred from the DNA. The sample lists 130,000 to 150,000 clones; approximately 89% were seen once. The V and J ends lost 2 bases and 1 base respectively, with 5 bases between them. The germline CDR1 and CDR2 sequences are MNHNY and SVGAGI (reference sequence). There are 13 residues in the CDR3. This entry belongs to a study of blood T cell repertoires in COVID-19. Study details: There were acute and convalescent COVID-19 samples, and they came from the United States, Italy and Spain. The analysed material was cDNA or gDNA that came from T cells, B-cell-depleted T cells, or PBMCs.

The material sequenced was peripheral blood. This clonotype was sampled from a human donor in a cohort sampled during active COVID-19. The V and J genes are TRBV6-6 and TRBJ1-1; D remains unclear. CDR3: CASSYTENTEAFF. The CDR3 DNA reads TGTGCCAGCAGTTACACAGAGAACACTGAAGCTTTCTTT.